This T cell receptor beta chain is drawn from a study of Graves' ophthalmopathy and Graves' hyperthyroidism. Stable hyperthyroidism referred to disease that showed no ophthalmopathy within 18 months of follow-up. No donor had other autoimmune disease, uncontrolled infection, pregnancy or lactation. Study outcomes and limitations: In separating ophthalmopathy from stable hyperthyroidism, a 13-signature model achieved approximately 91% sensitivity and about 80% specificity. The blood repertoire also included most expanded thyroid clonotypes above 0.001 frequency.

To note about this clonotype: Its specificity is not known.

The CDR3 consists of 13 residues. V lost 4 bases and J lost 11, with 17 bases in between. CDR1 LNHDA and CDR2 SQIVND come from the germline V gene (reference sequence). Researchers took RNA transcripts and amplified TCR beta CDR3 regions from them. After a first-round RT-PCR with HTBI primers, a second-round multiplex PCR was run. TCRdb re-derived calls from the multiplex PCR reads in MiXCR, one entry per CDR3 protein. The repertoire consists of hundreds of thousands of distinct CDR3 sequences, with 20% to 25% occurring once and the leading ten covering more than 5.5%. The source is a woman aged 18-29 years with stable Graves' hyperthyroidism. Some clones in this sample may be carry-over from other donors' samples. This chain joins TRBV19 and TRBJ1-2; possible D gene TRBD1, 6 bases. The specimen was peripheral blood. The CDR3 DNA sequence: TGTGCCAGTAGTAAGGGCAGGGGCGGTGGTTACACCTTC. Residues: CASSKGRGGGYTF. Drawing the rest from reference TRBV19 and TRBJ1-2, the complete variable domain is DGGITQSPKYLFRKEGQNVTLSCEQNLNHDAMYWYRQDPGQGLRLIYYSQIVNDFQKGDIAEGYSVSREKKESFPLTVTSAQKNPTAFYLCASSKGRGGGYTFGSGTRLTVV.